What follows is one TCR beta chain and its context. What it binds is not known. V lost 5 bases and J 0 bases, leaving 11 bases between the germline ends. Germline loops: CDR1 SQVTM, CDR2 ANQGSEA. The length of the CDR3 is 14 residues. Original analysis: Filtering of immunoSEQ junctional sequences could not match full-length read filtering. Here immunoSEQ multiplex PCR was the method, and the copy in TCRdb shows in-frame clones only, minus some. The V and J calls and the clone size are those of that table, but D and trimming were determined from the DNA. Among under 700,000 clones listed, approximately 95% were seen once. Naive CD8 cells were CD45RO-negative, positively selected for CCR7, excluding terminally differentiated effector memory CD45RA+ cells. The entry originates in a study of shared clonotypes between healthy human individuals. Findings and caveats of the study: Few donors limited the genetic and exposure-history diversity represented. Clonotypes not shared had lower generation probabilities than those common to all four donors. It was anticipated that sequencing depth would influence how many clonotypes donors shared.

The V call is TRBV29-1, the J call TRBJ2-1; TRBD2 might be the D (6 bases). Material for sequencing was naive CD8+ T cells sorted from blood. The clonotype comes from a woman aged 25 to 45 in good health. The CDR3 sequence: CSVNLASSYNEQFF. The CDR3 region has the DNA TGCAGCGTTAACCTAGCGAGCTCCTACAATGAGCAGTTCTTC.